Detailed here is one T cell receptor beta chain. What it recognizes is unknown. Method: immunoSEQ multiplex PCR; TCRdb's copy keeps in-frame clones and lacks some. The data show around 260,000 clones, approximately 95% seen once. The V gene's germline CDR1 is MNHEY and CDR2 SVGEGT. The CDR3 runs to 14 residues. V was clipped by 2 bases and J by 4 bases, with 11 bases between them. The data were obtained in a study of T cell responses to AZD1222 COVID-19 vaccine. General observations from the study: Every sample of the repertoires postdated the peak T cell response. Nearly half of spike-specific TCRs reportedly go after variant regions that carry no mutations. Most donors were white British, females outnumbered males, and clonal diversity was possibly underestimated. Regions 160-218 and 743-854 held dominance among vaccine-associated CD4 TCRs, which spanned spike.

The source is an adult in good health. This chain connects TRBV6-2 or TRBV6-3 to TRBJ1-1; unclear D gene. This specimen was peripheral blood, taken on day 0 of AZD1222 vaccination. The CDR3 loop reads CASSYGGMGTEAFF. CDR3 nucleotide sequence: TGTGCCAGCAGTTACGGTGGGATGGGCACTGAAGCTTTCTTT.